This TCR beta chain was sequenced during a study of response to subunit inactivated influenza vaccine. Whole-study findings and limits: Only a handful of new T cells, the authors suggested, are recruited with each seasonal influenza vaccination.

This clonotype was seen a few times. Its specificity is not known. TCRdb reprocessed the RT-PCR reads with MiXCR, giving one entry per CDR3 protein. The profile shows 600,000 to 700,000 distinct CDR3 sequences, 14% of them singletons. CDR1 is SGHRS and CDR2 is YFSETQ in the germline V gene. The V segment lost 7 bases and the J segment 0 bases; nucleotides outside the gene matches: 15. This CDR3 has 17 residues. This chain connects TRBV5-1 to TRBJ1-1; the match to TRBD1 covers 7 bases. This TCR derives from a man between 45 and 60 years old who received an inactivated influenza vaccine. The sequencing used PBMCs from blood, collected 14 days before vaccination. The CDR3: CASGPIGQERLNTEAFF. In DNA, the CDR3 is TGCGCCAGCGGCCCGATCGGACAGGAGCGACTGAACACTGAAGCTTTCTTT.